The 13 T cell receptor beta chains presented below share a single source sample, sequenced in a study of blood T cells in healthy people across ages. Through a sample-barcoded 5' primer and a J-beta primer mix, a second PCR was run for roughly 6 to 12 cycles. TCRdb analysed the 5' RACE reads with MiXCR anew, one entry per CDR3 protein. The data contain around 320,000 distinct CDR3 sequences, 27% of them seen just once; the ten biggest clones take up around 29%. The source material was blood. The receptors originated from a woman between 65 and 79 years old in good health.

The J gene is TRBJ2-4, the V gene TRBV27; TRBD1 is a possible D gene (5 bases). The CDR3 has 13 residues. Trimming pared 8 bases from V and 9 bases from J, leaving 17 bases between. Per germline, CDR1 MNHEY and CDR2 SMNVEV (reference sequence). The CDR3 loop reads CASGRQPTGIQYF. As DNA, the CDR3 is TGTGCCAGCGGTCGACAGCCTACAGGCATTCAGTACTTC.

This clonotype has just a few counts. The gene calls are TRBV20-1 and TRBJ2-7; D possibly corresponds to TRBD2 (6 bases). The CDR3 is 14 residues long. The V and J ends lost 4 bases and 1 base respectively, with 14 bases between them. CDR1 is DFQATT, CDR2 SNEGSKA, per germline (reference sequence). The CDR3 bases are TGCAGTGCTAAGCCGGGAAGCGGGTCCTACGAGCAGTACTTC. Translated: CSAKPGSGSYEQYF.

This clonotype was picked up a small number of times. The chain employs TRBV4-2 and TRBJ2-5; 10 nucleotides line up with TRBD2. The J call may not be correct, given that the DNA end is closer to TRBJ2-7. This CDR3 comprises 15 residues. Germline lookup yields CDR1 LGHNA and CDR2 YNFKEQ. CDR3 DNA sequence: TGTGCCAGCAGCCAACAAGCGGGAGGGCCCTACGAGCAGTACTTC. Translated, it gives CASSQQAGGPYEQYF.

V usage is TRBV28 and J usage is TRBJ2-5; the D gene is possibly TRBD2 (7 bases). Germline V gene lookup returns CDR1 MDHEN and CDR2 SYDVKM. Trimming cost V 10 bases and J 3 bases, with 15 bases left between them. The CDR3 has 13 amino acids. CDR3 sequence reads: CATTGGREETQYF. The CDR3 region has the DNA TGTGCCACCACGGGGGGCAGGGAAGAGACCCAGTACTTC.

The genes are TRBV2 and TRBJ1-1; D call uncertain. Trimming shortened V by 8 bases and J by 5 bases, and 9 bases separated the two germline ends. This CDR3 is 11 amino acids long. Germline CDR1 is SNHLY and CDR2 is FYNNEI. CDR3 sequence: CASSGWTEAFF. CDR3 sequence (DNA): TGTGCCAGCTCTGGTTGGACTGAAGCTTTCTTT. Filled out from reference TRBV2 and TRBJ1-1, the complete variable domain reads EPEVTQTPSHQVTQMGQEVILRCVPISNHLYFYWYRQILGQKVEFLVSFYNNEISEKSEIFDDQFSVERPDGSNFTLKIRSTKLEDSAMYFCASSGWTEAFFGQGTRLTVV.

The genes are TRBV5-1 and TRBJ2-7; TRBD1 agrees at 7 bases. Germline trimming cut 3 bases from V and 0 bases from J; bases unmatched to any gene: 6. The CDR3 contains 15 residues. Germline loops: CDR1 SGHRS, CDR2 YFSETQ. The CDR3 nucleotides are TGCGCCAGCAGCTGGACAGGCCGTAGCTCCTACGAGCAGTACTTC. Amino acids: CASSWTGRSSYEQYF.

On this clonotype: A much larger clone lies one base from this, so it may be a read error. In DNA, the CDR3 is TGTGCCAGCAGTCCTCTTGCAGCGGGAGGGTACCAAGAGACCCAGTACTTC. Translating gives CASSPLAAGGYQETQYF. The rearrangement joins TRBV7-9 to TRBJ2-5, with 10 bases identical to TRBD2. With 6 bases clipped from V and 0 bases from J, the junction kept 10 bases outside the gene matches. In germline, CDR1 is SEHNR, CDR2 FQNEAQ (reference sequence). The CDR3 covers 17 residues.

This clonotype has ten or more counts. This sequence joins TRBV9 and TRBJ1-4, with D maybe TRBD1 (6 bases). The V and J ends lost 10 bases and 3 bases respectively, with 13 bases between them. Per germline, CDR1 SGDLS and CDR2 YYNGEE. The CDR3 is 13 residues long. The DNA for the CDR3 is TGTGCCTCGAACAGGGAGCCTAATGAAAAACTGTTTTTT. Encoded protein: CASNREPNEKLFF.

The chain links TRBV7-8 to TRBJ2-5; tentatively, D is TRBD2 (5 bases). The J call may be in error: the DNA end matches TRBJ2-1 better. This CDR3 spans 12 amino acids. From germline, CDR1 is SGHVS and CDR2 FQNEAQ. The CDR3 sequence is CASSLERDEQFF. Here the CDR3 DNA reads TGTGCCAGCAGCTTAGAGAGGGATGAGCAGTTCTTC.

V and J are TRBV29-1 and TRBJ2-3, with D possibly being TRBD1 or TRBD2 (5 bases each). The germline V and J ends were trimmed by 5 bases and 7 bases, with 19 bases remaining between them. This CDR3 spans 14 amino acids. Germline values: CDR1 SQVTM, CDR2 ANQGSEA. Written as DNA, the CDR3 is TGCAGCGTTCCGGATTCGAGGGGAGCAAATACGCAGTATTTT. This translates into CSVPDSRGANTQYF.

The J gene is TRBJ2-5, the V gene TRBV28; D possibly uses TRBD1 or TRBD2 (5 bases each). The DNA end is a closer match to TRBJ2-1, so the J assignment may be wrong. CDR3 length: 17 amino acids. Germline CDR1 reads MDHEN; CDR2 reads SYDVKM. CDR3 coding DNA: TGTGCCAGCAGTAGAACCGGGACGGACCTTCGTGGGCATGAGCAGTTCTTC. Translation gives CASSRTGTDLRGHEQFF.

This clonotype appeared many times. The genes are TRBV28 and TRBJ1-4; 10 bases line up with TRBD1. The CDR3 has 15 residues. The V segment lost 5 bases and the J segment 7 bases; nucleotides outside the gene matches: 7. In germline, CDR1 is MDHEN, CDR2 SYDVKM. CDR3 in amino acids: CASSTPGQGSEKLFF. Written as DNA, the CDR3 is TGTGCCAGCAGTACACCGGGACAGGGGTCTGAAAAACTGTTTTTT.

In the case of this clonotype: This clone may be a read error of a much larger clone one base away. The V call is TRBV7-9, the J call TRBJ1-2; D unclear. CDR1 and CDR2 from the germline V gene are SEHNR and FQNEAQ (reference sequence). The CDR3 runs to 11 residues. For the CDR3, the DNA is TGTGGCAGCAGCAACCTTTGGGGCTACACCTTC. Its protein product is CGSSNLWGYTF.